This TCR beta chain was captured in a study of shared clonotypes between healthy human individuals. The protocol was immunoSEQ multiplex PCR, while the TCRdb copy is restricted to in-frame clones and leaves out a portion. In the table there are more than 450,000 clones, approximately 85% of which are singletons. Trimming pared 2 bases from V and 0 bases from J, leaving 10 bases between. The germline gives CDR1 MDHEN, CDR2 SYDVKM. The CDR3 spans 15 residues. Whole-study results and caveats: An expected dependence of interdonor clonotype sharing on sequencing depth was noted.

Regarding this clone: The antigen remains unidentified.

Specimen: PBMCs. The TCR sequence derives from a woman between 40 and 50 years old in good health. Some clones in this sample may be carry-over from other donors' samples. V is TRBV28 and J is TRBJ1-1; a possible D gene is TRBD1 (6 bases). In nucleotides, the CDR3 is TGTGCCAGCAGTTTAGGGGGCGACCTGAACACTGAAGCTTTCTTT. Its protein is CASSLGGDLNTEAFF.